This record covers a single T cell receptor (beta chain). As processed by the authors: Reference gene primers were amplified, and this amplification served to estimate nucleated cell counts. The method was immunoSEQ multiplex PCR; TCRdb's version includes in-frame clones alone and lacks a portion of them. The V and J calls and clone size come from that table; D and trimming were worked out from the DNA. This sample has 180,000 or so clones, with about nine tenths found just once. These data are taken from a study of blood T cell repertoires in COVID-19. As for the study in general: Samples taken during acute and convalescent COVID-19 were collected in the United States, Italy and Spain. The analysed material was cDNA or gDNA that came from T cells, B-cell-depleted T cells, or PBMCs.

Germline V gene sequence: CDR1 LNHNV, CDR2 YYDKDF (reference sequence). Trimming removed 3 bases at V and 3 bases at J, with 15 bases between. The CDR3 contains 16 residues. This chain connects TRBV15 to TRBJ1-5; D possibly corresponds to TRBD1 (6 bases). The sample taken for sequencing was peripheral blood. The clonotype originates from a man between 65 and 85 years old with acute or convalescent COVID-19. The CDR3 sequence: CATSRTGGYNNQPQHF. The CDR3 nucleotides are TGTGCCACCAGCAGGACAGGCGGATATAACAATCAGCCCCAGCATTTT.